This T cell receptor (beta chain) was found in a study of blood T cell repertoires in COVID-19. The wider study: The United States, Italy and Spain supplied acute and convalescent COVID-19 samples. PBMCs, B-cell-depleted T cells, or T cells were the source of the cDNA or gDNA that made up the material.

Authors' analysis steps: Amplification of reference gene primers was used by the study to estimate nucleated cell counts. Clones were read by immunoSEQ multiplex PCR, and TCRdb kept only the in-frame ones, dropping some. That table is the source of V, J and clone size, and D and trimming were worked out from the DNA. The repertoire includes tens of thousands of clones, around four fifths of them detected once, and over 9% sits in the top ten. This CDR3 has 14 amino acids. The V gene end was trimmed by 1 base and the J gene end by 8 bases; junction bases not matched to a gene: 4. Germline values: CDR1 LNHDA, CDR2 SQIVND (reference sequence).

Sequencing was carried out using peripheral blood. The receptor was derived from a man in his sixties or seventies with acute or convalescent COVID-19. The chain joins TRBV19 to TRBJ2-1; TRBD1 agrees at 8 bases. In DNA form, the CDR3 reads TGTGCCAGTAGTATAGGGACAGGGAGAGATGAGCAGTTCTTC. It yields the protein CASSIGTGRDEQFF.